In this sample, the clone carrying this T cell receptor beta chain turned up once. Its antigen is undetermined. These data come from a study of cytomegalovirus exposure and HLA in healthy donors. PCR employed 60 Vbeta and 13 Jbeta primers. Data came from immunoSEQ multiplex PCR; TCRdb stores just in-frame clones and leaves some out. The table shows 150,000 to 200,000 clones, with approximately 85% occurring only once. General study findings and limits: Most of the TCR beta V segments (in an earlier analysis) were productive either about 87% or about 30% of the time. Using a false discovery rate of 0.05, a later analysis showed that 16,951 TCR beta sequences were associated with HLA alleles. Some public TCRs appeared in many individuals, while most sequences were rare. Presence/absence analyses rested on an assumption that sequencing depth was roughly uniform across donors.

The specimen sequenced was PBMCs. This TCR derives from a man younger than 35 in good health and CMV-seropositive.

CDR3 nucleotide sequence: TGTGCCTGGAGTCTGGGGACTAGCAATGAGCAGTTCTTC. It codes for CAWSLGTSNEQFF. This chain connects TRBV30 to TRBJ2-1, with 8 bases fitting TRBD2. The CDR3 covers 13 residues. CDR1 GTSNPN and CDR2 SVGIG come from the germline V gene (reference sequence). V dropped 2 bases and J dropped 6; count of bases not matched to a gene: 3.